The sequence of this TCR beta chain was determined in a study of cytomegalovirus exposure and HLA in healthy donors. Study results and limitations: Later analysis demonstrated an association between a missense DCLRE1C variant and TCR beta V- and J-gene trimming. The majority of CMV-associated TCR beta chains were reported as apparently HLA-restricted in a later analysis.

Germline CDR1 reads SGHRS; CDR2 reads YFSETQ. The CDR3 length is 16 residues. Trimming at V came to 4 bases and at J to 4 bases, leaving 12 bases not matched to a gene. The study ran its PCR with 60 Vbeta and 13 Jbeta primers. Generated by immunoSEQ multiplex PCR, the TCRdb table keeps only in-frame clones and is missing some. The sample has 85,000 to 130,000 clones, approximately 79% seen once. This clone has only a few counts. Antigen: not known. This TCR was sampled from a man aged 55 to 70 in good health and CMV-seronegative. The sample consisted of PBMCs. The chain links TRBV5-1 to TRBJ2-3, with 7 positions matching TRBD1. The CDR3 spells CASSISGQARADTQYF. The CDR3 DNA reads as TGCGCCAGCAGCATTTCAGGACAGGCTAGGGCAGATACGCAGTATTTT. Combining the CDR3 with reference TRBV5-1 and TRBJ2-3 gives the whole variable domain KAGVTQTPRYLIKTRGQQVTLSCSPISGHRSVSWYQQTPGQGLQFLFEYFSETQRNKGNFPGRFSGRQFSNSRSEMNVSTLELGDSALYLCASSISGQARADTQYFGPGTRLTVL.